This T cell receptor (beta chain) was sequenced during a study of blood T cell repertoires in COVID-19. Turning to the study itself: Italy, Spain and the United States were the sources of the convalescent and acute COVID-19 samples. From T cells, B-cell-depleted T cells, or PBMCs came the material, which was cDNA or gDNA.

Methods used by the authors: Amplification with reference gene primers provided the estimates of nucleated cell counts. Clones were sequenced by immunoSEQ multiplex PCR, and TCRdb holds only the in-frame ones, with some missing. The V and J calls and clone size are taken from that table; D and trimming were inferred from the DNA. The table lists 250,000 to 300,000 clones, 86% of them singletons. As to this clone: At one end the junction does not follow the germline gene, possibly because of a read error.

The CDR3 has 13 residues. Germline V gene sequence: CDR1 SGHTA, CDR2 FQGNSA. Sequencing was carried out using peripheral blood. The gene calls are TRBV7-2 and TRBJ2-3; TRBD2 agrees at 8 bases. This TCR was sampled from a man aged 18 to 30 with active or convalescent COVID-19. The CDR3 DNA follows: TGTGCCAGCAGCTTAGAGGGACTAGTTATCAGTGCGTTT. It specifies CASSLEGLVISAF.